The present T cell receptor (beta chain) was sequenced within a study of OX40 agonist ivuxolimab in advanced cancers. General study findings and limits: With doses of 0.1 to 3.0 mg/kg, CD4+ and CD8+ blood T cells had undergone clonal expansion by week 6. Researchers did not establish what antigens the expanded peripheral T cells target. Normalized expansion of T-cell clones was also low for some nonresponders.

Of note for this clone: Its cognate antigen is unknown.

Generated by immunoSEQ multiplex PCR, the TCRdb table keeps only in-frame clones and is missing some. The repertoire holds roughly 56,000 clones, with around 88% as singletons. The CDR3 is 18 residues long. With 6 bases removed from V and 4 bases from J, the gap between germline ends came to 25 bases. The germline V gene encodes CDR1 MNHEY and CDR2 SMNVEV (reference sequence). With baseline, cycle 4 day 1, and cycle 7 day 1 as timepoints, blood was sampled. The rearrangement joins TRBV27 to TRBJ1-5; D gene ambiguous. This receptor was identified in an adult with an advanced solid tumor such as melanoma, head and neck, liver or kidney cancer. Sequencing used CD4+ or CD8+ T cells sorted from blood, obtained in a trial of the OX40 agonist ivuxolimab. The chain's CDR3 is CASRPTLDFANWNQPQHF. The DNA of the CDR3 is TGTGCCAGCAGGCCGACGTTGGACTTTGCCAATTGGAATCAGCCCCAGCATTTT.